The T cell receptor beta chain described here comes from a study of T cell repertoires in cytomegalovirus infection. The study's findings and limits: The cumulative frequency of public TCR beta families distinguished individuals who carried CMV together with the relevant HLA. CMV-specific HLA-C-restricted TCR beta clonotypes dominated the ex vivo response.

V dropped 6 bases and J dropped 3 bases, with 15 bases sitting between them. This CDR3 has 15 amino acids. As concerns this clonotype: Its antigen is not known.

TCRdb reprocessed the reads with MiXCR, giving one entry per CDR3 protein. The repertoire holds around 180,000 distinct CDR3 sequences, with about 21% as singletons. The clonotype comes from a human donor in good health (CMV status not recorded). Some clones in this sample may be carry-over from other donors' samples. Sequencing input: PBMCs. The chain uses TRBV12-3 or TRBV12-4 and TRBJ1-5; D perhaps matches TRBD1 (6 bases). In nucleotides, the CDR3 is TGTGCCAGCAGGACCACAGGGAGGAACAATCAGCCCCAGCATTTT. This codes for CASRTTGRNNQPQHF.